A selection of T cell receptor beta chains follows, all from one sample in a study of CD8 T cells in ankylosing spondylitis. TCRdb fed the 5' RACE reads into MiXCR, producing one record per CDR3 protein. The sample has a few hundred thousand distinct CDR3 sequences, more than 15% seen once. The specimen was blood, either unsorted or a sorted T cell fraction (not recorded which). These receptors all stem from a male donor with ankylosing spondylitis or in good health (not recorded which). CDR3s include the opening cysteine and the closing phenylalanine or tryptophan. A D gene is named only where the DNA matches it firmly. Clone size, where shown, is once, few, many, or a class for clones that have expanded.

.	TRBV25-1	TRBJ1-2	.	CASSEGLGSYGYTF	TGTGCCAGCAGTGAAGGGCTCGGCTCCTATGGCTACACCTTC
.	TRBV27	TRBJ2-1	TRBD2	CASSPPPSSGRAITYNEQFF	TGTGCCAGCAGTCCCCCTCCGAGTAGCGGGAGGGCCATAACCTACAATGAGCAGTTCTTC
.	TRBV27	TRBJ2-7	.	CASSSLLSRGSLIEQYF	TGTGCCAGCAGTAGCCTTCTCTCACGCGGAAGCCTTATCGAGCAGTACTTC
few	TRBV4-3	TRBJ2-2	.	CASSQDGFANTGELFF	TGCGCCAGCAGCCAAGACGGCTTCGCGAACACCGGGGAGCTGTTTTTT
.	TRBV20-1	TRBJ2-3	TRBD2	CSAMSGATSTDTQYF	TGCAGTGCTATGAGCGGGGCGACTAGCACAGATACGCAGTATTTT
few	TRBV5-1	TRBJ2-1	.	CASSLKGHYSYNEQFF	TGCGCCAGCAGCTTAAAGGGACACTACTCCTACAATGAGCAGTTCTTC
.	TRBV4-3	TRBJ1-1	TRBD1	CASSQDKTTRTGVAEAFF	TGCGCCAGCAGCCAAGATAAAACAACCCGGACAGGGGTCGCTGAAGCTTTCTTT
.	TRBV20-1	TRBJ1-2	.	CSASPRVYGYTF	TGCAGTGCTAGCCCCAGGGTTTATGGCTACACCTTC
few	TRBV4-1	TRBJ2-2	TRBD2	CASSPGTSGRASMTGELFF	TGCGCCAGCAGCCCAGGGACTAGCGGGAGGGCCTCAATGACCGGGGAGCTGTTTTTT
few	TRBV20-1	TRBJ2-7	.	CSASLSGQNLAVPLIATYEQYF	TGCAGTGCTAGCCTTTCGGGACAGAACTTAGCGGTTCCACTAATAGCAACCTACGAGCAGTACTTC
few	TRBV4-2	TRBJ2-7	TRBD2	CASSQGTSGPSYEQYF	TGTGCCAGCAGCCAAGGAACTAGCGGACCATCCTACGAGCAGTACTTC
.	TRBV12-3/TRBV12-4	TRBJ2-7	TRBD1	CASSFGTGGGYEQYF	TGTGCCAGCAGTTTCGGGACAGGGGGCGGATACGAGCAGTACTTC
few	TRBV27	TRBJ1-4	.	CASSPYLVAATNEKLFF	TGTGCCAGCAGTCCTTACTTAGTCGCGGCAACTAATGAAAAACTGTTTTTT
.	TRBV11-2	TRBJ2-7	.	CASSLDYRDFSYEQYF	TGTGCCAGCAGCTTAGATTATCGGGACTTCTCCTACGAGCAGTACTTC
many	TRBV29-1	TRBJ2-1	.	CSASQGSDEQFF	TGCAGCGCGTCTCAGGGGTCCGATGAGCAGTTCTTC
.	TRBV7-8	TRBJ2-1	TRBD1	CASSETGDNEQFF	TGTGCCAGCAGCGAGACAGGGGACAATGAGCAGTTCTTC
.	TRBV4-1	TRBJ2-1	TRBD2	CASSQGLAAGNEQFF	TGCGCCAGCAGCCAAGGTCTAGCGGCTGGGAATGAGCAGTTCTTC
.	TRBV29-1	TRBJ2-2	.	CSGGPGPRGTGELFF	TGCAGCGGTGGGCCGGGACCCCGGGGCACCGGGGAGCTGTTTTTT
few	TRBV6-1	TRBJ1-2	.	CASSPRKRTDHYGYTF	TGTGCCAGCAGCCCAAGAAAAAGGACAGACCACTATGGCTACACCTTC
few	TRBV7-8	TRBJ1-2	.	CASSALAAEYGYTF	TGTGCCAGCAGCGCTCTTGCCGCCGAATATGGCTACACCTTC
.	TRBV12-3/TRBV12-4	TRBJ2-4	.	CASSFGLGESVQYF	TGTGCCAGCAGTTTTGGCCTCGGGGAAAGCGTTCAGTACTTC
.	TRBV12-3/TRBV12-4	TRBJ2-1	TRBD2	CASRAASGRNNEQFF	TGTGCCAGCAGGGCAGCCAGCGGGAGGAACAATGAGCAGTTCTTC
few	TRBV29-1	TRBJ2-7	TRBD1	CSVDPGTGSYEQYF	TGCAGCGTGGACCCCGGGACAGGGTCCTACGAGCAGTACTTC
.	TRBV20-1	TRBJ2-7	.	CSARGGALSSYEQYF	TGCAGTGCTAGAGGGGGGGCTCTCAGCTCCTACGAGCAGTACTTC
.	TRBV12-3/TRBV12-4	TRBJ2-7	.	CASGLDEQYF	TGTGCCAGCGGGTTGGACGAGCAGTACTTC
few	TRBV29-1	TRBJ2-7	TRBD1	CSVEDPRQGGHEQYF	TGCAGCGTTGAAGATCCCCGACAGGGTGGACACGAGCAGTACTTC
many	TRBV6-4	TRBJ2-1	TRBD1	CASSRAGQGGYGNEQFF	TGTGCCAGTTCCCGGGCGGGACAGGGGGGTTATGGCAATGAGCAGTTCTTC
few	TRBV7-3	TRBJ2-1	.	CASSLLDYNEQFF	TGTGCCAGCAGCTTATTAGATTACAATGAGCAGTTCTTC
.	TRBV5-6	TRBJ2-7	.	CASSFQAPYEQYF	TGTGCCAGCAGCTTCCAGGCCCCCTACGAGCAGTACTTC
few	TRBV4-1	TRBJ2-4	.	CASSRDGGRSVPYF	TGCGCCAGCAGCCGAGATGGGGGTCGGTCGGTTCCGTACTTC
few	TRBV4-1	TRBJ2-7	.	CASSQVTGYFYEQYF	TGCGCCAGCAGCCAAGTGACGGGTTACTTTTACGAGCAGTACTTC
.	TRBV4-3	TRBJ2-2	TRBD2	CASSQALRLAGGELFF	TGCGCCAGCAGCCAGGCTCTTAGACTAGCGGGAGGGGAGCTGTTTTTT
few	TRBV11-2	TRBJ1-5	.	CASSLYSSNQPQHF	TGTGCCAGCAGCTTATACAGTAGCAATCAGCCCCAGCATTTT
few	TRBV20-1	TRBJ2-7	.	CSARDRGLVGTSYEQYF	TGCAGTGCTAGAGATCGAGGGTTGGTGGGGACTTCCTACGAGCAGTACTTC
.	TRBV7-2	TRBJ2-1	.	CASSFPGISYNEQFF	TGTGCCAGCAGCTTTCCTGGGATCTCCTACAATGAGCAGTTCTTC
.	TRBV7-8	TRBJ2-1	TRBD1	CASSLPRGRSGGVYEQFF	TGTGCCAGCAGCTTACCGAGAGGACGGTCAGGGGGCGTATATGAGCAGTTCTTC
.	TRBV11-1	TRBJ2-7	.	CASTQTGRSSYEQYF	TGTGCCAGCACCCAAACAGGGAGGAGCTCCTACGAGCAGTACTTC
few	TRBV9	TRBJ2-5	.	CASSVEGTAGETQYF	TGTGCCAGCAGCGTAGAAGGGACCGCCGGGGAGACCCAGTACTTC
few	TRBV7-9	TRBJ2-2	.	CASSSTGSGGELFF	TGTGCCAGCAGCTCCACAGGGTCCGGCGGGGAGCTGTTTTTT
many	TRBV28	TRBJ2-7	.	CASSLCPVAGAPGEQYF	TGTGCCAGCAGTTTATGCCCCGTCGCGGGGGCGCCGGGTGAGCAGTACTTC
.	TRBV12-3/TRBV12-4	TRBJ2-4	.	CASTPGGAKNIQYF	TGTGCCAGCACCCCAGGCGGAGCCAAAAACATTCAGTACTTC
few	TRBV29-1	TRBJ2-1	TRBD2	CSVESGLDYNEQFF	TGCAGCGTTGAGAGCGGACTAGACTACAATGAGCAGTTCTTC
.	TRBV20-1	TRBJ2-7	TRBD2	CSAKGTSGRAYEQYF	TGCAGTGCTAAGGGGACTAGCGGGCGAGCCTACGAGCAGTACTTC
many	TRBV5-6	TRBJ2-7	TRBD2	CASSSAGTSGRASYEQYF	TGTGCCAGCAGCTCGGCCGGGACTAGCGGGAGGGCCTCCTACGAGCAGTACTTC